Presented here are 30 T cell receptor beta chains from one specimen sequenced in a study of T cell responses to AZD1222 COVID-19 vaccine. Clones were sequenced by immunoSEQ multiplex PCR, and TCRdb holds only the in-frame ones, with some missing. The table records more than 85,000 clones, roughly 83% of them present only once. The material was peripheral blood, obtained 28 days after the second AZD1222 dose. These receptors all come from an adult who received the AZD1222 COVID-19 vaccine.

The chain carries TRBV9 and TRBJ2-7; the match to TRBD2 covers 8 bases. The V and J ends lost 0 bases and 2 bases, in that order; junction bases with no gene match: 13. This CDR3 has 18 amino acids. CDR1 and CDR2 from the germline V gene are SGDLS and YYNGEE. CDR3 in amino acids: CASSVAPADGTRTYEQYF. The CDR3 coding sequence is TGTGCCAGCAGCGTAGCCCCTGCTGACGGGACTAGAACCTACGAGCAGTACTTC.

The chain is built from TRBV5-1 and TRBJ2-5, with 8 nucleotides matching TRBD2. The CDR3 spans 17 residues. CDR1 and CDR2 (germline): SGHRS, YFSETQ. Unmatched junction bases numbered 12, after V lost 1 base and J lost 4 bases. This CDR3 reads CASSLLFSAGAGETQYF. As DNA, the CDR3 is TGCGCCAGCAGCTTGTTGTTTTCAGCGGGGGCGGGAGAGACCCAGTACTTC.

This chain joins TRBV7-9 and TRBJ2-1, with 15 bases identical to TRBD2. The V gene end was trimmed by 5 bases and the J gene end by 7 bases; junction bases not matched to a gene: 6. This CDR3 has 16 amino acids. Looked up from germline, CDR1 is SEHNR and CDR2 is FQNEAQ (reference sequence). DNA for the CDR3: TGTGCCAGCAGCCTCGGACTAGCGGGGGGGAGTAATGAGCAGTTCTTC. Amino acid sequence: CASSLGLAGGSNEQFF.

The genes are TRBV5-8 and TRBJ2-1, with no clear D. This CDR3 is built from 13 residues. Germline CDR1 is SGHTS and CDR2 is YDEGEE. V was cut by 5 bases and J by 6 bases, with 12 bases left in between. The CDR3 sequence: CASSRPLSNEQFF. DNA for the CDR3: TGTGCCAGCAGTAGACCTCTCAGCAATGAGCAGTTCTTC.

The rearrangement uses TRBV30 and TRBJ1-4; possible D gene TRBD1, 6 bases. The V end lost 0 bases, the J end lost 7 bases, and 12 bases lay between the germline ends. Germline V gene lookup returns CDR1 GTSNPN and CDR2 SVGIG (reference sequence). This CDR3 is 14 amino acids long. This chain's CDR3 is CAWSVWGRGEKLFF. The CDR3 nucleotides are TGTGCCTGGAGTGTATGGGGGCGCGGTGAAAAACTGTTTTTT.

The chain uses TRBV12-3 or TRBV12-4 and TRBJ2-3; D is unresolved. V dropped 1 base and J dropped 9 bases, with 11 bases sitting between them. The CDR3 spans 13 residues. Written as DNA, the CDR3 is TGTGCCAGCAGTTTAGGAGTCCTATACACGCAGTATTTT. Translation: CASSLGVLYTQYF.

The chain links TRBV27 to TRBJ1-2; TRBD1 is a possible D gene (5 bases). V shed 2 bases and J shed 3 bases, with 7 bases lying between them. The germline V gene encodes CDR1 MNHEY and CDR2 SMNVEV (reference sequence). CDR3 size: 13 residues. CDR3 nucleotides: TGTGCCAGCAGTTTAGCCAGGGACTATGGCTACACCTTC. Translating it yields CASSLARDYGYTF.

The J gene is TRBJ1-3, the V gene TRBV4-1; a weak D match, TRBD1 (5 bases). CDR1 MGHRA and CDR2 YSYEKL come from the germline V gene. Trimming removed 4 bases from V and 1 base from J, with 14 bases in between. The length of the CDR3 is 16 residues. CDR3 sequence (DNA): TGCGCCAGCAGCCCAAAGGGGACCGGGTCTGGAAACACCATATATTTT. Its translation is CASSPKGTGSGNTIYF.

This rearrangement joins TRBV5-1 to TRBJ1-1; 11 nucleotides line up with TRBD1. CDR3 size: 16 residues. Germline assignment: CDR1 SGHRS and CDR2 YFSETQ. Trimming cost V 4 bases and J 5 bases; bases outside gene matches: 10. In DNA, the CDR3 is TGCGCCAGCAGCCGGGGACAGGGGGTGATAAATACTGAAGCTTTCTTT. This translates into CASSRGQGVINTEAFF.

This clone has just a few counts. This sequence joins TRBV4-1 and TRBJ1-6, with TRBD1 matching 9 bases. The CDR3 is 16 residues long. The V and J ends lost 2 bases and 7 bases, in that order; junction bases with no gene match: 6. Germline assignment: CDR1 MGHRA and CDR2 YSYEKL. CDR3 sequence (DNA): TGCGCCAGCAGCCAAAGTATTGGACAGGGGAATTCACCCCTCCACTTT. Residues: CASSQSIGQGNSPLHF.

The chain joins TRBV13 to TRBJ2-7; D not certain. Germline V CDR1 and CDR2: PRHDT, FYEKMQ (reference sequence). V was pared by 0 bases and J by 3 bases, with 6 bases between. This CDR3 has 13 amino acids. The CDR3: CASSLGTIYEQYF. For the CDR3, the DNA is TGTGCCAGCAGCTTAGGGACGATCTACGAGCAGTACTTC.

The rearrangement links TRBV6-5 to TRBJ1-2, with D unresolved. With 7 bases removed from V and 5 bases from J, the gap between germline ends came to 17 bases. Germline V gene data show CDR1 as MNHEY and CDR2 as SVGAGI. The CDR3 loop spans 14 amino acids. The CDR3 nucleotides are TGTGCCAGCAAGTACGCCCCGGGGTCTTATGGCTACACCTTC. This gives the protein CASKYAPGSYGYTF.

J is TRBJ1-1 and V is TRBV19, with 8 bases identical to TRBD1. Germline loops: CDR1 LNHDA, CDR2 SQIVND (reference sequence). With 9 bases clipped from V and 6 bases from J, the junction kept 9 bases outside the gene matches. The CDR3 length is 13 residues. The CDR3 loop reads CASRDRGVSEAFF. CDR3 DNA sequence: TGTGCCAGCCGAGACAGGGGCGTCTCTGAAGCTTTCTTT.

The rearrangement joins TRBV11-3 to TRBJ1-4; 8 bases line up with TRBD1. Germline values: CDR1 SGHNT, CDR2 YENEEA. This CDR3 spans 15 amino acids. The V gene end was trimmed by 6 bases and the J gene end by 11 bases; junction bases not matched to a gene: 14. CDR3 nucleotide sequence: TGTGCCAGCAGTGACCGACAGGGGCGGTCCGACAAACTGTTTTTT. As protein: CASSDRQGRSDKLFF.

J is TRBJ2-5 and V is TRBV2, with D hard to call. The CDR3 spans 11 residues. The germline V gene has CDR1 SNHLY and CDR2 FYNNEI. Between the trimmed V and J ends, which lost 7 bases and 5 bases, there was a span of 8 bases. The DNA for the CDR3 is TGTGCCAGCACCCGCTTGGAGACCCAGTACTTC. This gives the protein CASTRLETQYF.

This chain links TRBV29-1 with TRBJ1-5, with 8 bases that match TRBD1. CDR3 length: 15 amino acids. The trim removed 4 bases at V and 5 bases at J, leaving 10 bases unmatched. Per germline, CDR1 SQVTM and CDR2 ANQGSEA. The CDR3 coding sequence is TGCAGCGTTGTGACAGGGGATCAGGTTGATCAGCCCCAGCATTTT. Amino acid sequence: CSVVTGDQVDQPQHF. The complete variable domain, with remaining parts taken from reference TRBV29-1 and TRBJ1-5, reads SAVISQKPSRDICQRGTSLTIQCQVDSQVTMMFWYRQQPGQSLTLIATANQGSEATYESGFVIDKFPISRPNLTFSTLTVSNMSPEDSSIYLCSVVTGDQVDQPQHFGDGTRLSIL.

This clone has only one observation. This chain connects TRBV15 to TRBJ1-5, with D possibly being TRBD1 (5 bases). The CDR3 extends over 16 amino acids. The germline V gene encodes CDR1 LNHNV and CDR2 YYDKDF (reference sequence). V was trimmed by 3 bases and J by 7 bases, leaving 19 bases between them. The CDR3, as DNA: TGTGCCACCAGCAGCTCACGGGGGGGGAGGTGGCAGCCCCAGCATTTT. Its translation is CATSSSRGGRWQPQHF.

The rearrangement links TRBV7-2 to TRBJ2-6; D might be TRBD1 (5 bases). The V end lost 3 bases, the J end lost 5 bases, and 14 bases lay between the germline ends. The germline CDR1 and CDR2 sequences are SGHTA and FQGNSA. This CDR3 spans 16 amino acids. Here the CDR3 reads CASSLIGAIRANVLTF. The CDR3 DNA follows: TGTGCCAGCAGCTTGATTGGGGCAATAAGGGCCAACGTCCTGACTTTC.

In nucleotides, the CDR3 is TGTGCCAGCAGGCCAGGGAGGGGGGAGAACACCGGGGAGCTGTTTTTT. This sequence encodes CASRPGRGENTGELFF. The chain has TRBV7-6 and TRBJ2-2; TRBD2 is a possible D gene (7 bases). The germline CDR1 and CDR2 sequences are SGHVS and FNYEAQ. The CDR3 has 16 amino acids. V lost 6 bases to trimming and J lost 1 base, with 15 bases between them.

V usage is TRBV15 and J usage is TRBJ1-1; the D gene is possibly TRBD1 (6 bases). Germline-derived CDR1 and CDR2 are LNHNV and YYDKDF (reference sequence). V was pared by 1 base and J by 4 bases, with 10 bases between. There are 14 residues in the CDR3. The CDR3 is CATSRASDSTEAFF. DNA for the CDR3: TGTGCCACCAGCAGAGCCTCGGACAGCACTGAAGCTTTCTTT.

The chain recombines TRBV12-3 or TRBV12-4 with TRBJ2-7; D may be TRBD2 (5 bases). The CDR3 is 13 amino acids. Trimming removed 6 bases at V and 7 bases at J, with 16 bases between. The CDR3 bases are TGTGCCAGCAGCCGGACTCAGACTTGGGAGCAGTACTTC. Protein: CASSRTQTWEQYF.

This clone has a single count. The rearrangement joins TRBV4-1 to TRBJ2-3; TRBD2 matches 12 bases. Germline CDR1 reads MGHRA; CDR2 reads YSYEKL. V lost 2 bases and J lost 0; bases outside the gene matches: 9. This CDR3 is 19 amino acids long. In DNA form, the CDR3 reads TGCGCCAGCAGCCAAACACCGGGACTAGCGGGCGCTAGCACAGATACGCAGTATTTT. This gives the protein CASSQTPGLAGASTDTQYF.

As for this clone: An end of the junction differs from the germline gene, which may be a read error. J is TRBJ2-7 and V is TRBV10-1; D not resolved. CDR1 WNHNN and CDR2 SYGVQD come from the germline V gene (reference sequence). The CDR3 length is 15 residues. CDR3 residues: CASSVTVSYSCEQYF. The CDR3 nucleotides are TGCGCCAGCAGTGTTACAGTATCTTACTCCTGCGAGCAGTACTTC.

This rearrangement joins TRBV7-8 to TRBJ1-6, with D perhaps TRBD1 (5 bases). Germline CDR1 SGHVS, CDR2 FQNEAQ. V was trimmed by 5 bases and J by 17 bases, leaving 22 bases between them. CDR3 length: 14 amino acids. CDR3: CASSPQSGQGFFHF. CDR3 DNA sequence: TGTGCCAGCAGCCCACAGTCTGGGCAGGGCTTCTTCCACTTT.

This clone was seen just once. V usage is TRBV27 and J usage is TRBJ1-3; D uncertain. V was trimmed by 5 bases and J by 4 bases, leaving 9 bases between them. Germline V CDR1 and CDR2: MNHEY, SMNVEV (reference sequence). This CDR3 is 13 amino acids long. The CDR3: CASSPSGGNTIYF. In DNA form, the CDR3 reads TGTGCCAGCAGTCCCAGTGGCGGAAACACCATATATTTT.

CDR3 sequence: CASSILVGTGELFF. The CDR3 bases are TGTGCCAGTAGTATATTGGTGGGCACCGGGGAGCTGTTTTTT. V usage is TRBV19 and J usage is TRBJ2-2; D remains ambiguous. From germline, CDR1 is LNHDA and CDR2 SQIVND (reference sequence). Trimming took off 2 bases at V and 4 bases at J, with 8 bases between the two ends. The CDR3 spans 14 residues.

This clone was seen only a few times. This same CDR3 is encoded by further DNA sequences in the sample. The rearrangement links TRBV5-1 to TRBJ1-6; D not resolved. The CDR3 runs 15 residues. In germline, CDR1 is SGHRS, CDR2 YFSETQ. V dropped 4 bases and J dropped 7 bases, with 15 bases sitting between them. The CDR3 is CASSLGQQRNSPLHF. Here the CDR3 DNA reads TGCGCCAGCAGCCTCGGGCAGCAACGGAATTCACCCCTCCACTTT.

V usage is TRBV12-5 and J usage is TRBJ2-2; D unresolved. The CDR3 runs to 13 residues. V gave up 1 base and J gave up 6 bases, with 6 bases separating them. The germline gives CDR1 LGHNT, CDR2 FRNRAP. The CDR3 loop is CASGLGGAGELFF. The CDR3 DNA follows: TGTGCTAGTGGTTTGGGTGGGGCCGGGGAGCTGTTTTTT.

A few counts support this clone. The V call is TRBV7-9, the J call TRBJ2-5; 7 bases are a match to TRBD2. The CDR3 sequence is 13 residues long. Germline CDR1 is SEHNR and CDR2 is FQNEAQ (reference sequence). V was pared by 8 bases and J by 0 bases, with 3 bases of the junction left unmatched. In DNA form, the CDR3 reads TGTGCCAGCGGGCGGGGGTACCAAGAGACCCAGTACTTC. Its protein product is CASGRGYQETQYF.

This chain's CDR3 is CASSAVADTQYF. DNA for the CDR3: TGTGCCAGCAGTGCAGTAGCGGATACGCAGTATTTT. This sequence joins TRBV12-3 or TRBV12-4 and TRBJ2-3; TRBD2 might be the D (5 bases). V lost 5 bases and J 6 bases, leaving 9 bases between the germline ends. This CDR3 has 12 residues.